These T cell receptor beta chains were read from a single sample in a study of blood T cell repertoires in COVID-19. Profiled with immunoSEQ multiplex PCR; TCRdb holds only in-frame clones, not every one. The data show a few hundred thousand clones, with 86% seen just once and 2% to 2.5% held by the top ten. The material sequenced was peripheral blood. The receptors originated from a woman in her twenties or thirties who had recovered from COVID-19. CDR3s include the opening cysteine and the closing phenylalanine or tryptophan. D genes are given only for firm matches. A clone size is listed for some rows: how often the clone was seen (once, few, many), or a class if it is expanded.

V gene	clone size	J gene	D gene	CDR3 DNA	CDR3 protein
TRBV7-8	.	TRBJ2-2	TRBD2	TGTGCCAGCAGCTTCCCGACTAGCGGGGGGCCAGACACCGGGGAGCTGTTTTTT	CASSFPTSGGPDTGELFF
TRBV11-1	.	TRBJ2-7	TRBD1	TGTGCCAGCAGCCGAGGGACAGGGTCGTTTTACGAGCAGTACTTC	CASSRGTGSFYEQYF
TRBV6-5	.	TRBJ2-1	TRBD2	TGTGCCAGCAGTTACTCAGGCCAGCGGGGGGGCGCTGAGCAGTTCTTC	CASSYSGQRGGAEQFF
TRBV9	.	TRBJ2-1	TRBD2	TGTGCCAGCAGCCGACGGGGACTAGCGGGAGACAGTTACTCCTACAATGAGCAGTTCTTC	CASSRRGLAGDSYSYNEQFF
TRBV7-6	.	TRBJ2-5	TRBD1	TGTGCCAGCAGCGCCTGGACAGGGGGCGACTACGGGGAAGAGACCCAGTACTTC	CASSAWTGGDYGEETQYF
TRBV19	many	TRBJ2-5	TRBD2	TGTGCCAGTAGTGACGGGGGACTAGCGGGGGCCCGCCAGGAGACCCAGTACTTC	CASSDGGLAGARQETQYF
TRBV9	.	TRBJ2-3	TRBD2	TGTGCCAGCAGAGCGCCGGGACTAAGCACAGATACGCAGTATTTT	CASRAPGLSTDTQYF
TRBV18	.	TRBJ2-6	TRBD1	TGTGCCAGCTCACCACTGGGACAGGGCTCTGGGGCCAACGTCCTGACTTTC	CASSPLGQGSGANVLTF
TRBV21-1	few	TRBJ2-4	.	TGTGCCAGCAGCGTCCGGGACAGGGATTGTACCAAAAACATTCAGTACTTC	CASSVRDRDCTKNIQYF
TRBV5-1	.	TRBJ2-5	TRBD2	TGCGCCAGCAGCTCCGGGACTAGCGGGGAGACCCAGTACTTC	CASSSGTSGETQYF
TRBV10-3	.	TRBJ2-3	TRBD2	TGTGCCACCCGGTCGAGCGGGAGCCCCACAGATACGCAGTATTTT	CATRSSGSPTDTQYF
TRBV27	.	TRBJ2-2	.	TGTGCCAGGGGGGGGCCCGCGGGAGATAAAGGGTCTGAGCTGTTTTTT	CARGGPAGDKGSELFF
TRBV6-5	few	TRBJ2-1	TRBD2	TGTGCCAGCAGTCCGGGACTAGCTGACAATGAGCAGTTCTTC	CASSPGLADNEQFF
TRBV19	.	TRBJ2-1	TRBD2	TGTGCCACCGAACAATCCACGGGGGGGCATATAAATGAGCAGTTCTTC	CATEQSTGGHINEQFF
TRBV5-4	.	TRBJ1-2	TRBD1	TGTGCCAGCAGCTTGGCGGGCATCGGGACAGGGATCAATGGCTACACCTTC	CASSLAGIGTGINGYTF
TRBV5-1	.	TRBJ2-3	TRBD2	TGCGCCAGCAGCGGGCGCGGGGGGCAGTTCTCCACAGATACGCAGTATTTT	CASSGRGGQFSTDTQYF
TRBV10-3	.	TRBJ2-3	.	TGTGCCATCAGGGAGGCCCTCGGGGTAAGAGGAGGAGATACGCAGTATTTT	CAIREALGVRGGDTQYF
TRBV24-1	.	TRBJ2-1	TRBD2	TGTGCCACCAGTGAGGGGGCTATTGGAGCGGGGGAATACAATGAGCAGTTCTTC	CATSEGAIGAGEYNEQFF
TRBV3-1/TRBV3-2	.	TRBJ2-4	.	TGTGCCAGCAGCCAAGTCTGGGGCAACATTCAGTACTTC	CASSQVWGNIQYF
TRBV11-3	.	TRBJ2-3	.	TGTGCCAGCAGTGGCGGACAGCTCACAGATACGCAGTATTTT	CASSGGQLTDTQYF